The 19 T cell receptor beta chains below come from one sample, sequenced in a study of CD8+ T cells in alopecia areata. Treatment noted: oral pan-JAK inhibitor, 5-10 mg twice daily. Investigators isolated RNA and reverse transcribed it into cDNA to act as the sequencing template. Here immunoSEQ multiplex PCR was the method, and the copy in TCRdb shows in-frame clones only, minus some. The sample records around 270,000 clones, 58% being singletons. Sequenced here: CD4+ T cells sorted from blood, sampled at week 24, from a patient treated with tofacitinib. Receptor source: a human donor with alopecia areata.

The rearrangement joins TRBV7-2 to TRBJ2-7; unclear D gene. This CDR3 has 14 amino acids. The germline CDR1 and CDR2 sequences are SGHTA and FQGNSA. V dropped 4 bases and J dropped 2 bases, with 12 bases sitting between them. This CDR3 reads CASSSQTTAYEQYF. DNA for the CDR3: TGTGCCAGCAGCTCCCAAACAACCGCCTACGAGCAGTACTTC.

This clone was seen more than once but under ten times. The genes are TRBV10-3 and TRBJ1-6, with D maybe TRBD1 (5 bases). Germline assignment: CDR1 ENHRY and CDR2 SYGVKD. The CDR3 covers 13 residues. Trimming removed 11 bases from V and 5 bases from J, with 13 bases in between. The CDR3 bases are TGTGCCGCCCACGGGACGGATAATTCACCCCTCCACTTT. It yields the protein CAAHGTDNSPLHF.

The chain is built from TRBV23-1 and TRBJ1-2; D is unclear. TRBV23-1 is an open reading frame whose function is uncertain. The CDR3 runs to 12 residues. Trimming took off 8 bases at V and 7 bases at J, with 14 bases between the two ends. The CDR3 here is CASLWKGSGYTF. The DNA of the CDR3 is TGCGCCAGCCTCTGGAAAGGCTCTGGCTACACCTTC.

The chain links TRBV6-5 to TRBJ1-1; D unclear. The CDR3 contains 15 residues. V was shortened by 4 bases and J by 1 base, with 13 bases between the two germline ends. CDR1 is MNHEY and CDR2 is SVGAGI in the germline V gene. CDR3 sequence (DNA): TGTGCCAGCAGTTCCCCAGGAGGGTGGAACACTGAAGCTTTCTTT. Protein product: CASSSPGGWNTEAFF.

The chain is built from TRBV5-1 and TRBJ2-1; 15 nucleotides match TRBD2. The CDR3 runs to 15 residues. Looked up from germline, CDR1 is SGHRS and CDR2 is YFSETQ. The V segment lost 7 bases and the J segment 4 bases; nucleotides outside the gene matches: 3. The CDR3 loop is CASQGTSGGYNEQFF. CDR3 coding DNA: TGCGCCAGCCAGGGGACTAGCGGGGGGTACAATGAGCAGTTCTTC.

This chain joins TRBV29-1 and TRBJ2-1; possibly TRBD1 or TRBD2 for D (7 bases each). Germline lookup yields CDR1 SQVTM and CDR2 ANQGSEA. Trimming pared 7 bases from V and 6 bases from J, leaving 22 bases between. The CDR3 is made up of 15 amino acids. Here the CDR3 reads CSAGRPDRAINEQFF. The CDR3 DNA sequence: TGCAGCGCCGGGAGGCCTGACAGGGCAATCAATGAGCAGTTCTTC.

This chain uses TRBV2 with TRBJ1-2; 8 bases agree with TRBD1. The CDR3 is 14 amino acids. Germline CDR1 SNHLY, CDR2 FYNNEI. J was trimmed by 0 bases and V by 8 bases; bases with no gene match: 5. The CDR3 nucleotides are TGTGCCAGCGGACAGGGCTCTACTAACTATGGCTACACCTTC. As protein: CASGQGSTNYGYTF.

The gene calls are TRBV29-1 and TRBJ1-3; no clear D gene. The CDR3 runs 14 residues. CDR1 and CDR2 from the germline V gene are SQVTM and ANQGSEA. Trimming shortened V by 3 bases and J by 0 bases, and 9 bases separated the two germline ends. CDR3 in amino acids: CSVDFSNSGNTIYF. The CDR3 region has the DNA TGCAGCGTTGATTTCTCTAACTCTGGAAACACCATATATTTT. The full variable domain, rest sourced from reference TRBV29-1 and TRBJ1-3, is SAVISQKPSRDICQRGTSLTIQCQVDSQVTMMFWYRQQPGQSLTLIATANQGSEATYESGFVIDKFPISRPNLTFSTLTVSNMSPEDSSIYLCSVDFSNSGNTIYFGEGSWLTVV.

This chain uses TRBV30 with TRBJ2-1; tentative D call: TRBD2 (5 bases). The V end was cut by 7 bases, the J end by 4 bases, with 14 bases between. There are 13 residues in the CDR3. Germline CDR1 and CDR2: GTSNPN and SVGIG (reference sequence). The CDR3 DNA reads as TGTGCCTCCCGGGTCGGGGTTTACAATGAGCAGTTCTTC. It translates to CASRVGVYNEQFF. The full variable domain, rest sourced from reference TRBV30 and TRBJ2-1, is SQTIHQWPATLVQPVGSPLSLECTVEGTSNPNLYWYRQAAGRGLQLLFYSVGIGQISSEVPQNLSASRPQDRQFILSSKKLLLSDSGFYLCASRVGVYNEQFFGPGTRLTVL.

This clone has a single count. This sample also contains other DNA sequences that code for the same CDR3. The chain combines TRBV30 with TRBJ1-1, with unresolved D. CDR3 length: 11 residues. Trimming left V 4 bases short and J 8 bases short, with 11 bases between. Germline V gene sequence: CDR1 GTSNPN, CDR2 SVGIG (reference sequence). The CDR3 sequence is CAWILQLEAFF. The CDR3 nucleotides read TGTGCCTGGATTCTTCAGTTAGAAGCTTTCTTT.

The chain recombines TRBV7-2 with TRBJ2-5, with D possibly being TRBD1 (5 bases). V lost 2 bases and J 5 bases, leaving 15 bases between the germline ends. The length of the CDR3 is 15 residues. Germline lookup yields CDR1 SGHTA and CDR2 FQGNSA. CDR3: CASSLRGASGETQYF. The CDR3 bases are TGTGCCAGCAGCTTAAGGGGTGCGTCCGGGGAGACCCAGTACTTC.

This sequence joins TRBV29-1 and TRBJ1-2, with TRBD1 as a possible D gene (5 bases). The CDR3 consists of 13 residues. V lost 4 bases and J lost 10, with 19 bases in between. The germline V gene has CDR1 SQVTM and CDR2 ANQGSEA. CDR3 bases: TGCAGCGTTGGGGGCAGGGCGGCGTTGTTCTACACCTTC. This gives the protein CSVGGRAALFYTF.

This clone showed up just a few times. The chain joins TRBV28 to TRBJ2-3; no clear D. The CDR3 loop spans 14 amino acids. Trimming removed 2 bases at V and 3 bases at J, with 9 bases between. The germline V gene encodes CDR1 MDHEN and CDR2 SYDVKM. The CDR3 DNA reads as TGTGCCAGCAGTTTAACCCTCAGGACAGATACGCAGTATTTT. Protein sequence: CASSLTLRTDTQYF.

This chain joins TRBV30 and TRBJ1-1, with TRBD1 as a possible D gene (5 bases). V was clipped by 3 bases and J by 0 bases, with 8 bases between them. The CDR3 spans 13 residues. Germline loops: CDR1 GTSNPN, CDR2 SVGIG (reference sequence). This CDR3 reads CAWRSGLNTEAFF. Here the CDR3 DNA reads TGTGCCTGGAGATCAGGGTTGAACACTGAAGCTTTCTTT.

The rearrangement uses TRBV4-1 and TRBJ2-1; D could derive from TRBD1 or TRBD2 (5 bases each). CDR1 and CDR2 (germline): MGHRA, YSYEKL. Trimming removed 1 base from V and 0 bases from J, with 13 bases in between. The CDR3 sequence is 17 residues long. The CDR3 DNA reads as TGCGCCAGCAGCCAAGTAGGGACCAAGAGCTCCTACAATGAGCAGTTCTTC. Translation gives CASSQVGTKSSYNEQFF.

The gene calls are TRBV29-1 and TRBJ2-7, with unresolved D. V was cut by 4 bases and J by 2 bases, with 12 bases left in between. The V gene's germline CDR1 is SQVTM and CDR2 ANQGSEA. This CDR3 comprises 13 residues. Here the CDR3 DNA reads TGCAGCGTTGCTCACCGCGGTACCTACGAGCAGTACTTC. Translation: CSVAHRGTYEQYF.

This clone has a handful of counts. The chain employs TRBV29-1 and TRBJ2-1, with 8 bases matching TRBD2. The germline CDR1 and CDR2 sequences are SQVTM and ANQGSEA. J was trimmed by 0 bases and V by 7 bases; bases with no gene match: 2. The CDR3 is 13 amino acids. The CDR3 here is CSAGTSSYNEQFF. The DNA of the CDR3 is TGCAGCGCGGGGACTAGCTCCTACAATGAGCAGTTCTTC.

The chain uses TRBV28 and TRBJ2-4, with D perhaps TRBD1 (7 bases). The germline CDR1 and CDR2 sequences are MDHEN and SYDVKM. This CDR3 region has 14 residues. Trimming removed 10 bases from V and 8 bases from J, with 21 bases in between. CDR3 loop: CAIHPAGRGDIQYF. The CDR3 nucleotides are TGTGCCATCCATCCGGCGGGCAGGGGGGACATTCAGTACTTC.

The V and J genes are TRBV7-9 and TRBJ1-6; D call uncertain. CDR1 is SEHNR and CDR2 is FQNEAQ in the germline V gene (reference sequence). This CDR3 is built from 15 residues. The V end was cut by 1 base, the J end by 6 bases, with 10 bases between. The CDR3 here is CASSLGSGPNSPLHF. CDR3 in DNA: TGTGCCAGCAGCTTAGGGTCAGGCCCTAATTCACCCCTCCACTTT.